The subject of this entry is one T cell receptor (beta chain). This clonotype occurred many times. Its antigen is still unknown. Base qualities are not provided; no much larger clone lies one nucleotide away. The data stem from a study of T cell repertoires in cytomegalovirus infection (dated by TCRdb to about 2019). As for the study more broadly: Peptide stimulations targeted recently identified HLA-C-restricted CMV epitopes, whose presentation resists viral immunomodulation, together with well-studied HLA-B-restricted epitopes. The HLA type of each donor mattered for the analysis, because public TCR beta signatures pointed to carriage of CMV infection along with the matching HLA type. The research as a whole found: In both this cohort and an independent roughly 350-donor cohort, the cumulative frequency of public TCR beta family members distinguished carriers of CMV infection plus the relevant HLA type. The ex vivo response was dominated by HLA-C-restricted CMV-specific TCR beta clonotypes, which also provided the single most frequent clonotype in two of eight donors.

Explained via the paper, the treatment or condition label denotes: in vitro stimulation with specific CMV peptide epitopes to enrich CMV-specific T cells. The junction shows trimming of 5 bases on V and 3 bases on J, and the gene matches do not reach 17 bases of it. Looking up the germline V gene yields CDR1 SGHTA and CDR2 FQGNSA. The cysteine opens and the phenylalanine closes a CDR3 of 19 amino acids. Solely the CDR3 DNA is kept, with 57 bases framed from the first base. Reads for this sample came from an Illumina HiSeq 1500. TCRdb applied fastp at Q25 and MiXCR to the public reads, then kept only in-frame beta chains. Rows matching on CDR3 protein sequence are summarized as one entry with the most common DNA and genes. For this sample the table gives roughly 920,000 distinct CDR3 sequences, of which around 32% were detected only once. The biggest ten clones account for around 15% of the sample.

The origin of this receptor is a human donor in good health (CMV status not recorded). Some clones in this sample may be carry-over from other donors' samples. The sequences come from cultured CD8+ T cells from PBMCs, collected from culture after CMV antigen stimulation. The sequence links TRBV7-2 to TRBJ2-2, with 8 central nucleotides matching TRBD2. CDR3 loop: CASSPDGLARASDTGELFF. The DNA sequence is as follows: TGTGCCAGCAGCCCCGATGGACTAGCTCGAGCCTCTGACACCGGGGAGCTGTTTTTT.